This T cell receptor (beta chain) originates from a study of blood T cell repertoires in COVID-19. Turning to the study itself: Sites in the United States, Italy and Spain provided acute and convalescent COVID-19 samples. Sources were T cells, B-cell-depleted T cells, or PBMCs; the material itself was cDNA or gDNA.

Those enrolled in Seattle joined during active infection and were followed longitudinally afterward. V gave up 0 bases and J gave up 2 bases, with 11 bases separating them. This CDR3 comprises 16 residues. Germline lookup yields CDR1 MNHEY and CDR2 SVGAGI. In the authors' methods: Amplifying reference gene primers gave estimates of nucleated cell counts. Assay: immunoSEQ multiplex PCR; the TCRdb copy retains only in-frame clones and omits some. The D gene and trimming were derived from the DNA, and the V and J assignments and clone size from that table. The data contain around 150,000 clones, 65% to 90% of them singletons.

The sequence derives from a middle-aged woman with COVID-19, enrolled during active disease. The chain couples TRBV6-5 to TRBJ1-3, with D possibly being TRBD1 (6 bases). Sequencing was carried out using peripheral blood. The CDR3 spells CASSYSIRGPGNTIYF. In DNA form, the CDR3 reads TGTGCCAGCAGTTACTCGATCAGGGGCCCTGGAAACACCATATATTTT.